The rows below give T cell receptor beta chains drawn from one sample of a study of T cell repertoires in cytomegalovirus infection. MiXCR, run by TCRdb on the reads, gives a single entry per CDR3 protein. The data show 300,000 or so distinct CDR3 sequences, with around 9.6% seen just once and around 2.6% held by the top ten. The sample taken for sequencing was PBMCs. These TCRs come from a human donor in good health (CMV status not recorded). Some clones in this sample may be carry-over from other donors' samples. CDR3s include the opening cysteine and the closing phenylalanine or tryptophan.

TRBV12-3/TRBV12-4,CASSAHRAQSYNEQFF
TRBV18,CASSPERKGTEAFF
TRBV3-1,CASSLRRDAGDTQYF
TRBV20-1,CSARPTLSSYNSPLHF
TRBV19,CASRGPGQLQETQYF
TRBV12-3/TRBV12-4,CASRRDRGRETQYF
TRBV29-1,CSARGQGIYEQYF
TRBV20-1,CSASVTNRAQPQHF
TRBV10-3,CAISGTGNPNEQFF
TRBV6-1,CASRGGLAGEETQYF
TRBV6-5,CASSYDGESGGYTF
TRBV29-1,CSVPWGAEDTQYF
TRBV6-1,CATGQVYEQYF
TRBV2,CASSEDSLQETQYF
TRBV7-9,CASSLGAYSSYEQYF
TRBV4-1,CASSQVGGGTKWNTGELFF
TRBV28,CASNRPTNYGYTF
TRBV5-4,CASSRDARSNYGYTF
TRBV28,CASSSSYNSPLHF
TRBV25-1,CASSETGAGANVLTF
TRBV29-1,CSVPDGSYGYTF
TRBV6-2/TRBV6-3,CASSAQADYFTDTQYF
TRBV20-1,CSAMSGGAKDTQYF
TRBV7-9,CASSLSMGGPDIQYF
TRBV7-9,CASSPGPIAGTEAFF
TRBV28,CASRPPGGHQETQYF
TRBV6-2/TRBV6-3,CASTRLAHDVNEQFF
TRBV20-1,CSARRGGLNEQFF
TRBV5-5,CASSRGNVLNTGELFF
TRBV29-1,CSVGTGSGNQPQHF
TRBV7-8,CASSQFGTGGVIEAFF
TRBV20-1,CSARVVTGGYGYTF
TRBV20-1,CSARPGGGVKNEQYF
TRBV6-5,CASSYGSGEQFF
TRBV14,CASSHPGQGNYNEQFF
TRBV2,CASSEVGLAGGTPLFF
TRBV6-5,CASRPLAGVQETQYF
TRBV27,CASSFSGGSTYNSPLHF
TRBV12-3/TRBV12-4,CASSLQGVGAPQHF